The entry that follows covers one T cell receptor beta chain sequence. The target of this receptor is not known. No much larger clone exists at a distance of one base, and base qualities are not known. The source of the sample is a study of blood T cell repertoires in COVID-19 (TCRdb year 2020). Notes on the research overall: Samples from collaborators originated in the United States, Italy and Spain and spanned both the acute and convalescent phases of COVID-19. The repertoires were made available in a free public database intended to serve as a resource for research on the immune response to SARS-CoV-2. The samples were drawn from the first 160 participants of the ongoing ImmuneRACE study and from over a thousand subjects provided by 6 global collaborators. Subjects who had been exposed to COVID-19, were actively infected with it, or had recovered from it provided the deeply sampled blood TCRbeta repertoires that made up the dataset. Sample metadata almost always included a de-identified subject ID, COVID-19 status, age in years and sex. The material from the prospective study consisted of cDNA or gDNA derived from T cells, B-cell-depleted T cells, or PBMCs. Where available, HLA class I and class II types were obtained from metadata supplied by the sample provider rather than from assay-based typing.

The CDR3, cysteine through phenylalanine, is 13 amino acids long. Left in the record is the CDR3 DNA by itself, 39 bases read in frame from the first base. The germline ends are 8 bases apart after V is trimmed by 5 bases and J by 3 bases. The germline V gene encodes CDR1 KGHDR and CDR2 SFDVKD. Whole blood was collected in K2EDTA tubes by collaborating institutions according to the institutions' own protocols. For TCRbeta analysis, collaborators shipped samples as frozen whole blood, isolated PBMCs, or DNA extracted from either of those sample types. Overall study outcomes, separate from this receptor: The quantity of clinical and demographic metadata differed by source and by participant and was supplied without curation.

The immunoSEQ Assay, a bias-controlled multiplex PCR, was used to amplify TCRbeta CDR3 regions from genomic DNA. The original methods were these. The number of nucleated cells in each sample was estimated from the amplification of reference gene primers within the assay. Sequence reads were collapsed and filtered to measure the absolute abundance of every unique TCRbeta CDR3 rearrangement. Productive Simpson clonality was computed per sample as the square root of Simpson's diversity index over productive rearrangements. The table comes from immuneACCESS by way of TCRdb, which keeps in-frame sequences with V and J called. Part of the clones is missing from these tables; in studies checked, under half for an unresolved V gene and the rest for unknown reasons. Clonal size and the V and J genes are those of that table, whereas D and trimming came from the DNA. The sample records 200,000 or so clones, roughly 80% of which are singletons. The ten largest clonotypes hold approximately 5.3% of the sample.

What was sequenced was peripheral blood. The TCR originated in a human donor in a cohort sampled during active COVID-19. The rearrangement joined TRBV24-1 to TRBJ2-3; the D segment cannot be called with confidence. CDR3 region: CATSVQVTDTQYF. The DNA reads TGTGCCACCAGTGTTCAGGTTACAGATACGCAGTATTTT.